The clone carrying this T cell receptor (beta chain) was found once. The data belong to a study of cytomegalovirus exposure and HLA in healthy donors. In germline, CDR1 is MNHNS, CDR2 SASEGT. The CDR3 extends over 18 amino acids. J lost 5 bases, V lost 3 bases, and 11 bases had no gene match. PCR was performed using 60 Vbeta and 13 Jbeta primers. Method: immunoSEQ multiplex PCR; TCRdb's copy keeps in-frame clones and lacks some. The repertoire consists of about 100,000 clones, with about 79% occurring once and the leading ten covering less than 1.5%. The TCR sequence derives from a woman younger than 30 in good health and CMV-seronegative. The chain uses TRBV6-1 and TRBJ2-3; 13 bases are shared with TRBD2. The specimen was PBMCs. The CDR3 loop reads CASSDGLLAGGPIDTQYF. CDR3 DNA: TGTGCCAGCAGTGATGGGTTACTAGCGGGAGGGCCCATAGATACGCAGTATTTT.